This T cell receptor (beta chain) was recovered during a study of shared clonotypes between healthy human individuals. Study overall: In total, the donors were two women and a few men aged 18 to 49. Points from the study as a whole: The generation probabilities recorded for non-shared clonotypes fell below those of clonotypes shared by all four donors.

An even split of each subset's genomic DNA across several immunoSEQ plates was performed. Assay: immunoSEQ multiplex PCR; the TCRdb copy retains only in-frame clones and omits some. The sample comprises hundreds of thousands of clones, about 73% of which are singletons, and under 11% rests with the top ten. CDR1 is SGHAT, CDR2 FQNNGV, per germline. The CDR3 has 15 residues. V was clipped by 3 bases and J by 5 bases, with 14 bases between them. In regard to this clone: Its cognate antigen is unknown.

The sequence came from a man aged 30 to 45 in good health. Sequencing used memory CD4+ T cells sorted from blood. Stated subset: CD45RA-negative fraction. The chain has TRBV11-2 and TRBJ2-4, with D perhaps matching TRBD2 (5 bases). The CDR3 DNA reads TGTGCCAGCAGCTTTGGTGGCAGGAGGCAAAACATTCAGTACTTC. Translating it yields CASSFGGRRQNIQYF. Using reference TRBV11-2 and TRBJ2-4 for the parts outside the CDR3, the full variable domain is EAGVAQSPRYKIIEKRQSVAFWCNPISGHATLYWYQQILGQGPKLLIQFQNNGVVDDSQLPKDRFSAERLKGVDSTLKIQPAKLEDSAVYLCASSFGGRRQNIQYFGAGTRLSVL.